The T cell receptor beta chain under discussion was sequenced for a study of blood T cell repertoires in COVID-19. Whole-study context: Recovery among Cohort 3 donors was established by two negative PCRs, clearance, or symptom resolution.

This table comes from immunoSEQ multiplex PCR, and its TCRdb copy is limited to in-frame clones, with some not included. The data contain about 270,000 clones, more than 75% of them singletons. The ends were cut back, 7 bases at V and 4 bases at J, with 19 bases in the middle. Germline values: CDR1 MDHEN, CDR2 SYDVKM. This CDR3 is built from 15 residues. The gene calls are TRBV28 and TRBJ1-1; TRBD1 is a possible D gene (5 bases). Sequencing was carried out using PBMCs or T cells enriched from blood (not recorded which). This sequence originates from an older woman in a cohort exposed to, infected with or recovered from COVID-19 (not recorded which). The CDR3 is CASTLGGRLGTEAFF. CDR3 nucleotide sequence: TGTGCCAGCACCCTGGGGGGGAGATTGGGCACTGAAGCTTTCTTT.